The sequence of this T cell receptor beta chain was determined in a study of blood T cell repertoires in COVID-19. The table came from immunoSEQ multiplex PCR; TCRdb's copy has only in-frame clones and leaves some out. The top ten clones hold 8% to 13% of a sample with about 89,000 clones, 82% of them seen once. The germline V and J ends were trimmed by 3 bases and 3 bases, with 12 bases remaining between them. The CDR3 sequence is 14 residues long. Germline V gene lookup returns CDR1 ENHRY and CDR2 SYGVKD. Source material: peripheral blood. This sequence joins TRBV10-3 and TRBJ2-7, with TRBD1 as a possible D gene (6 bases). The sequence was collected from a man between 65 and 85 years old with acute or convalescent COVID-19. The CDR3 region is CAISDLQGRYEQYF. CDR3 in DNA: TGTGCCATCAGTGATCTCCAGGGGCGCTACGAGCAGTACTTC.